One T cell receptor (beta chain) is described in this entry. Its antigen specificity is not known. No base quality information exists; no much larger clone differs at one position. The data were taken from a study of T cells in Graves' hyperthyroidism and ophthalmopathy (dated by TCRdb to the late 2010s). About the full investigation: Peripheral blood was sampled at the time of initial diagnosis, prior to any treatment. To identify TCR V-J signatures that set the groups apart, the researchers used a discovery cohort of roughly 100 patients, made up of roughly 45 with Graves' ophthalmopathy and 55 to 65 with stable Graves' hyperthyroidism. Whether ophthalmopathy could be predicted prospectively was tested in an independent validation cohort made up of 18 to 20 hyperthyroidism patients plus 17 patients who later progressed to ophthalmopathy. The 95 to 100 discovery patients were divided at random into training and test sets in a 7:3 ratio. Thyroid tissue and blood T-cell repertoires from several Graves' hyperthyroidism patients were also compared in the study. Following sampling, methimazole starting at 30 mg daily was given to hyperthyroidism patients, and high-dose intravenous methylprednisolone was given to ophthalmopathy patients. TCR Vbeta CDR3 sequencing of 135 peripheral blood samples (roughly 43 ophthalmopathy, 75 hyperthyroidism and around 17 progressor patients) is reported in the paper.

TCR beta CDR3 regions were amplified from RNA transcripts. The first round of RT-PCR for the TCR CDR3 was performed with the HTBI primer set and the Qiagen OneStep RT-PCR kit. The libraries were constructed in a second round of multiplex PCR and then size-selected and purified. Libraries were sequenced paired-end with 100 bp reads on an Illumina HiSeq2000. In the original analysis: SOAPnuke was used to process the raw data, with reads discarded if the reads contained adapters or uncalled bases, had a mean Phred below 15, or lacked an exact constant-primer or identifier match. High-quality paired reads were merged with COPE v1.2.5, and unique nucleotide sequences were defined as clonotypes. MiTCR v1.1 was used to align the clonotypes against IMGT TRBV, TRBD and TRBJ reference segments. Analysis was restricted to V-J combinations with a frequency above 0.0001, which covered roughly 99% of repertoires. A TCS score was defined as the ratio of F50 (clonal expansion) to E x V (chaos), with BLOSUM62-based TCRdist applied between CDR3 peptides within each V-J. Welch's t-statistics and random forest reduced roughly 540 V-J features to 10 to 15, which were used in a naive Bayes classifier (R e1071). Using fastp at Q25 and MiXCR, TCRdb reprocessed the public reads and kept productive beta chains. Identical CDR3 proteins give one entry, which carries the most common genes and DNA. TCRdb's processing, not the study's, gives the V and J calls here. This sample comprises fewer than 900,000 distinct CDR3 sequences, roughly 17% of them detected only once. About 8.4% of the sample is held by the ten biggest clonotypes.

General findings and caveats noted by the study authors: Sample size was not statistically predetermined, and blinding of investigators to group allocation was not performed. In cross-validation, a model built on a 13 V-J signature told ophthalmopathy apart from stable hyperthyroidism with approximately 90% sensitivity and 81% to 82% specificity, and in testing the same model reached 80%/75%. Most expanded thyroid clonotypes (frequency above 0.001) were also found in blood, which suggests that blood repertoires may mirror thyroid immune responses. In validation, progression to ophthalmopathy was predicted by the model with 55% to 71% sensitivity and about 72% specificity, a median of around 5.9 months before onset.

Stable Graves' hyperthyroidism was defined as no progression to ophthalmopathy during 18 months of follow-up. Hyperthyroidism patients were aged 18 to 65 years and newly diagnosed, with disease duration of less than 2 months. Exclusion was applied to patients with uncontrolled infections, other autoimmune diseases, pregnancy or lactation. Diagnoses relied on clinical symptoms, serum thyroxine and TRAb, thyroid ultrasound and orbital computed tomography. PBMCs were separated from roughly 9.3 ml of fresh peripheral blood using Ficoll-Paque density gradient centrifugation. Trizol reagent was used to extract total RNA, and RNA quality was then checked on an Agilent 2100 Bioanalyzer. Sequencing was done on a sample of blood. The sequence was obtained from a man in his late teens or twenties with Graves' hyperthyroidism.

The nucleotides read TGTGCCAGCAGTTCGCCTCCGGGACAGGGTATGAATGAGCAGTTCTTC. Its protein product is CASSSPPGQGMNEQFF. The chain employs TRBV5-4 and TRBJ2-1, and 9 bases in between align with TRBD1. After removal of 5 bases from V and 7 bases from J, the junction retains 13 bases not matched to a gene. Including the terminal cysteine and phenylalanine, the CDR3 comprises 16 residues. Only the CDR3 DNA is retained, 48 bases long and in frame from the first base. The germline V gene (reference sequence) sets CDR1 to SGHNT and CDR2 to YYREEE.